This entry features one TCR beta chain sequence. The assay was immunoSEQ multiplex PCR, and TCRdb's table has in-frame clones only and misses some. The repertoire holds a few hundred thousand clones, with 86% as singletons. This entry comes from a study of blood T cell repertoires in COVID-19. Germline values: CDR1 SGDLS, CDR2 YYNGEE. This CDR3 has 16 amino acids. The V end was cut by 0 bases, the J end by 7 bases, with 20 bases between. Sequenced sample: PBMCs or T cells enriched from blood (not recorded which). This clonotype was obtained from a woman in her thirties or forties with acute COVID-19. This chain uses TRBV9 with TRBJ2-7; D is possibly TRBD2 (6 bases). For the CDR3, the DNA is TGTGCCAGCAGCGTAGAAGGAGGTGGACTACGGGATGAGCAGTACTTC. This gives the protein CASSVEGGGLRDEQYF.